Below, 31 T cell receptor beta chains from the same sample are listed, as sequenced in a study of lymphopenia after photon versus proton radiotherapy. Only in-frame clones appear in the TCRdb table, and some are missing; sequencing was by immunoSEQ multiplex PCR. Of 150,000 or so clones in the sample, more than 85% were seen once. Sample: peripheral blood, taken from a patient treated with photon-based radiotherapy. These receptors were taken from a man aged 45 to 65 with gastric cancer.

The V and J genes are TRBV11-3 and TRBJ2-1, with 12 positions matching TRBD2. This CDR3 region has 15 residues. Germline-derived CDR1 and CDR2 are SGHNT and YENEEA. Trimming took 5 bases from V and 7 from J; bases not matched to a gene: 6. CDR3 amino acids: CASSTTSGRRNEQFF. The CDR3 DNA sequence: TGTGCCAGCAGCACGACTAGCGGGAGAAGGAATGAGCAGTTCTTC.

The chain couples TRBV7-2 to TRBJ1-3, with a weak D call TRBD1 (5 bases). Deletions cut 4 bases from V and 0 bases from J, with 13 bases between. CDR3 length equals 16 residues. CDR1 SGHTA and CDR2 FQGNSA come from the germline V gene. The CDR3 here is CASSWDLPNSGNTIYF. CDR3 in DNA: TGTGCCAGCAGCTGGGACTTACCGAACTCTGGAAACACCATATATTTT. Based on the CDR3 plus reference TRBV7-2 and TRBJ1-3, the full variable domain is GAGVSQSPSNKVTEKGKDVELRCDPISGHTALYWYRQSLGQGLEFLIYFQGNSAPDKSGLPSDRFSAERTGGSVSTLTIQRTQQEDSAVYLCASSWDLPNSGNTIYFGEGSWLTVV.

The V gene is TRBV12-2, the J gene TRBJ2-5; the D call in the table, TRBD1, was not verified against the DNA. TRBV12-2 is marked as a pseudogene. There are 14 residues in the CDR3. The CDR3 region is CASRSGQGGETQYF. The CDR3 DNA sequence: TGTGCAAGTCGCTCCGGGCAGGGGGGAGAGACCCAGTACTTC.

This clone was detected once. This chain links TRBV30 with TRBJ1-5; 7 bases match TRBD1. The CDR3 has 13 residues. The ends lost 1 base at V and 4 bases at J; junction bases unmatched: 1. Germline V gives CDR1 GTSNPN, CDR2 SVGIG (reference sequence). CDR3 in DNA: TGTGCCTGGAGTGAACAGGGGAATCAGCCCCAGCATTTT. It translates to CAWSEQGNQPQHF.

This clone was counted a single time. This chain uses TRBV5-1 with TRBJ2-7, with 11 bases identical to TRBD2. Unmatched junction bases numbered 6, after V lost 4 bases and J lost 3 bases. The CDR3 runs 15 residues. Per germline, CDR1 SGHRS and CDR2 YFSETQ. Written as DNA, the CDR3 is TGCGCCAGCAGCATACTAGCGGGAGAGGTCTACGAGCAGTACTTC. Protein sequence: CASSILAGEVYEQYF.

The V gene is TRBV6-6, the J gene TRBJ1-4; no clear D. Germline V gene data show CDR1 as MNHNY and CDR2 as SVGAGI (reference sequence). V lost 2 bases, J lost 0 bases, and 7 bases lay in between. The CDR3 extends over 15 amino acids. The CDR3 coding sequence is TGTGCCAGCAGTTACGGACTGACAACTAATGAAAAACTGTTTTTT. Translated: CASSYGLTTNEKLFF.

CDR3 amino acids: CASSEGGGYTF. The CDR3 bases are TGTGCCAGCAGTGAAGGGGGTGGCTACACCTTC. The chain uses TRBV25-1 and TRBJ1-2, with TRBD1 as a possible D gene (5 bases). Germline lookup yields CDR1 MGHDK and CDR2 SYGVNS. Trimming shortened V by 2 bases and J by 7 bases, and 5 bases separated the two germline ends. This CDR3 has 11 amino acids.

This clone appeared once. In DNA, the CDR3 is TGTGCCAGCAGCCACCGGGGGCAGGGGTTGAGCAATCAGCCCCAGCATTTT. This encodes CASSHRGQGLSNQPQHF. This chain joins TRBV5-8 and TRBJ1-5; D is possibly TRBD1 (6 bases). Germline lookup yields CDR1 SGHTS and CDR2 YDEGEE. This CDR3 is 17 amino acids long. The germline V and J ends were trimmed by 4 bases and 1 base, with 18 bases remaining between them.

The chain combines TRBV30 with TRBJ2-2; D call uncertain. V lost 7 bases and J lost 6, with 6 bases in between. There are 10 residues in the CDR3. Looked up from germline, CDR1 is GTSNPN and CDR2 is SVGIG (reference sequence). Written as DNA, the CDR3 is TGTGCCTCTACGGCCGGGGAGCTGTTTTTT. It is translated as CASTAGELFF. Full variable domain (remainder filled in from reference TRBV30 and TRBJ2-2): SQTIHQWPATLVQPVGSPLSLECTVEGTSNPNLYWYRQAAGRGLQLLFYSVGIGQISSEVPQNLSASRPQDRQFILSSKKLLLSDSGFYLCASTAGELFFGEGSRLTVL.

The genes are TRBV7-2 and TRBJ2-1, with a tentative D call TRBD2 (5 bases). Germline loops: CDR1 SGHTA, CDR2 FQGNSA. The CDR3 has 16 residues. Trimming took off 5 bases at V and 5 bases at J, with 19 bases between the two ends. The CDR3 is CASSLVMGRLHNEQFF. CDR3 coding DNA: TGTGCCAGCAGCCTAGTCATGGGGAGACTGCACAATGAGCAGTTCTTC.

The V and J genes are TRBV7-9 and TRBJ2-2; D gene unclear. V lost 2 bases and J 6 bases, leaving 7 bases between the germline ends. The CDR3 is made up of 13 amino acids. CDR1 SEHNR and CDR2 FQNEAQ come from the germline V gene (reference sequence). CDR3 loop: CASSLNPAGELFF. The CDR3 DNA sequence: TGTGCCAGCAGCTTAAACCCCGCCGGGGAGCTGTTTTTT. Full variable domain (missing parts from reference TRBV7-9 and TRBJ2-2): DTGVSQNPRHKITKRGQNVTFRCDPISEHNRLYWYRQTLGQGPEFLTYFQNEAQLEKSRLLSDRFSAERPKGSFSTLEIQRTEQGDSAMYLCASSLNPAGELFFGEGSRLTVL.

This chain links TRBV23-1 with TRBJ2-7; 10 nucleotides line up with TRBD1. TRBV23-1 belongs to the ORF category, with a function that is uncertain. The V and J ends lost 7 bases and 9 bases, in that order; junction bases with no gene match: 12. This CDR3 is built from 14 residues. The CDR3 sequence is CASTVPGQGFVQYF. CDR3 DNA sequence: TGCGCCAGCACCGTTCCGGGACAGGGGTTTGTGCAGTACTTC.

This clone was seen only once. This rearrangement joins TRBV5-1 to TRBJ2-3, with D perhaps TRBD1 (7 bases). CDR3 size: 16 residues. The germline V and J ends were trimmed by 3 bases and 3 bases, with 17 bases remaining between them. CDR1 is SGHRS, CDR2 YFSETQ, per germline. The CDR3 protein is CASSYSTGRRTDTQYF. The CDR3 nucleotides are TGCGCCAGCAGCTATTCGACAGGGAGGAGAACAGATACGCAGTATTTT.

This clone was counted a few times. The chain is built from TRBV28 and TRBJ1-5, with D possibly matching TRBD1 (6 bases). The V end lost 5 bases, the J end lost 7 bases, and 15 bases lay between the germline ends. The V gene's germline CDR1 is MDHEN and CDR2 SYDVKM. The CDR3 totals 14 residues. CDR3 sequence: CASSVGGAIQPQHF. The CDR3 DNA sequence: TGTGCCAGCAGTGTAGGGGGGGCGATCCAGCCCCAGCATTTT.

The chain carries TRBV25-1 and TRBJ2-1; TRBD2 matches at 8 bases. This CDR3 is 15 amino acids long. Germline trimming cut 3 bases from V and 8 bases from J; bases unmatched to any gene: 9. Germline V lookup: CDR1 MGHDK, CDR2 SYGVNS. The CDR3 region has the DNA TGTGCCAGCAGTGATGCGGGAGGAGTTTCGGATGAGCAGTTCTTC. Its translation is CASSDAGGVSDEQFF. Full variable domain (missing parts from reference TRBV25-1 and TRBJ2-1): EADIYQTPRYLVIGTGKKITLECSQTMGHDKMYWYQQDPGMELHLIHYSYGVNSTEKGDLSSESTVSRIRTEHFPLTLESARPSHTSQYLCASSDAGGVSDEQFFGPGTRLTVL.

V gene TRBV7-2 combines with J gene TRBJ2-1, with 10 bases matching TRBD2. This CDR3 has 18 amino acids. The germline gives CDR1 SGHTA, CDR2 FQGNSA. Trimming cost V 3 bases and J 7 bases; bases outside gene matches: 15. Here the CDR3 reads CASSLRTSGGPRRNEQFF. The CDR3 DNA reads as TGTGCCAGCAGCTTGCGGACTAGCGGAGGTCCTCGTAGAAATGAGCAGTTCTTC.

The V call is TRBV5-1, the J call TRBJ2-3; TRBD1 agrees at 9 bases. Germline-derived CDR1 and CDR2 are SGHRS and YFSETQ. The CDR3 extends over 15 amino acids. V was pared by 0 bases and J by 6 bases, with 5 bases of the junction left unmatched. The CDR3 bases are TGCGCCAGCAGCTTGGGGGGACAGGGTTACGATACGCAGTATTTT. Amino acids: CASSLGGQGYDTQYF.

The rearrangement links TRBV5-4 to TRBJ2-1; D call uncertain. CDR1 is SGHNT and CDR2 is YYREEE in the germline V gene (reference sequence). Deletions cut 2 bases from V and 5 bases from J, with 2 bases between. The CDR3 sequence is 11 residues long. CDR3 amino acids: CASSFNNEQFF. CDR3 bases: TGTGCCAGCAGCTTCAACAATGAGCAGTTCTTC.

The chain employs TRBV7-9 and TRBJ2-2; D uncertain. Trimming stripped 6 bases from V and 3 bases from J, with 5 bases between. Germline V gives CDR1 SEHNR, CDR2 FQNEAQ (reference sequence). The CDR3 is 12 residues long. DNA of the CDR3: TGTGCCAGCAGGGTGGACACCGGGGAGCTGTTTTTT. It encodes CASRVDTGELFF.

The chain employs TRBV11-2 and TRBJ1-4, with 8 bases identical to TRBD1. CDR1 SGHAT and CDR2 FQNNGV come from the germline V gene. Trimming at V came to 1 base and at J to 5 bases, leaving 0 bases not matched to a gene. The CDR3 covers 14 residues. The CDR3 here is CASSLGQGNEKLFF. Here the CDR3 DNA reads TGTGCCAGCAGCTTAGGACAGGGGAATGAAAAACTGTTTTTT.

This sequence joins TRBV5-1 and TRBJ2-5; no firm D call. With 6 bases removed from V and 2 bases from J, the gap between germline ends came to 20 bases. The length of the CDR3 is 16 residues. Germline V lookup: CDR1 SGHRS, CDR2 YFSETQ. CDR3 DNA sequence: TGCGCCAGCAATGTTGTTCCCTCGGTTGGACAAGAGACCCAGTACTTC. Its translation: CASNVVPSVGQETQYF.

The J gene is TRBJ1-3, the V gene TRBV11-2; the D gene is possibly TRBD1 (6 bases). Germline CDR1 SGHAT, CDR2 FQNNGV. The length of the CDR3 is 18 residues. V shed 1 base and J shed 1 base, with 17 bases lying between them. The chain's CDR3 is CASSLGISRGQSGNTIYF. DNA for the CDR3: TGTGCCAGCAGCTTAGGTATCAGCCGGGGGCAATCTGGAAACACCATATATTTT.

This chain connects TRBV28 to TRBJ2-5, with D uncertain. CDR3 size: 14 residues. The ends were cut back, 7 bases at V and 5 bases at J, with 17 bases in the middle. Germline values: CDR1 MDHEN, CDR2 SYDVKM. CDR3 in DNA: TGTGCCAGCACCTCTGGTGGGAAAAGGGAGACCCAGTACTTC. Translation: CASTSGGKRETQYF. Variable domain in full (rest from reference TRBV28 and TRBJ2-5): DVKVTQSSRYLVKRTGEKVFLECVQDMDHENMFWYRQDPGLGLRLIYFSYDVKMKEKGDIPEGYSVSREKKERFSLILESASTNQTSMYLCASTSGGKRETQYFGPGTRLLVL.

The chain uses TRBV4-2 and TRBJ1-2; 10 nucleotides match TRBD1. V dropped 4 bases and J dropped 4; count of bases not matched to a gene: 3. The V gene's germline CDR1 is LGHNA and CDR2 YNFKEQ. This CDR3 has 14 residues. CDR3 sequence (DNA): TGTGCCAGCAGCCCGGACAGGGGGTTCTATGGCTACACCTTC. Residues: CASSPDRGFYGYTF.

The chain uses TRBV19 and TRBJ2-7; TRBD1 matches at 7 bases. The CDR3 length is 14 residues. Looked up from germline, CDR1 is LNHDA and CDR2 is SQIVND (reference sequence). J was trimmed by 5 bases and V by 6 bases; bases with no gene match: 10. Here the CDR3 DNA reads TGTGCCAGTAGGGTGGCAGGGGGTCATCACGAGCAGTACTTC. Its translation is CASRVAGGHHEQYF.

V gene TRBV7-2 combines with J gene TRBJ2-2; D possibly corresponds to TRBD1 (6 bases). Germline assignment: CDR1 SGHTA and CDR2 FQGNSA. V lost 2 bases and J lost 5, with 12 bases in between. The CDR3 spans 15 residues. The CDR3 loop is CASSLHDRMTGELFF. The CDR3 DNA reads TGTGCCAGCAGCTTACATGACAGGATGACCGGGGAGCTGTTTTTT.

The chain employs TRBV18 and TRBJ2-1, with TRBD2 matching 8 bases. CDR3 size: 16 residues. V shed 3 bases and J 8 bases; nucleotides not matched to a gene: 12. Germline V lookup: CDR1 KGHSH, CDR2 LQKENI. The CDR3 loop is CASSPSLAGSSDEQFF. The CDR3 DNA is TGTGCCAGCTCACCGTCCCTAGCGGGCTCTTCGGATGAGCAGTTCTTC.

The chain has TRBV9 and TRBJ2-5; possibly TRBD2 for D (5 bases). The germline gives CDR1 SGDLS, CDR2 YYNGEE. V gave up 3 bases and J gave up 5 bases, with 14 bases separating them. The CDR3 is 14 amino acids. The CDR3 loop reads CASSAGVAKETQYF. For the CDR3, the DNA is TGTGCCAGCAGCGCTGGGGTAGCGAAGGAGACCCAGTACTTC.

This chain links TRBV19 with TRBJ1-1; 11 positions agree with TRBD1. V gave up 5 bases and J gave up 4 bases; unmatched junction bases: 9. Germline V CDR1 and CDR2: LNHDA, SQIVND (reference sequence). This CDR3 has 16 residues. The CDR3 loop is CASSASRGTGGTEAFF. The CDR3 DNA sequence: TGTGCCAGTAGTGCGTCCAGAGGGACAGGGGGCACTGAAGCTTTCTTT.

The V and J genes are TRBV27 and TRBJ2-3; no firm D call. Trimming removed 5 bases from V and 0 bases from J, with 9 bases in between. The CDR3 is 14 amino acids. Per the germline V gene, CDR1 is MNHEY and CDR2 is SMNVEV (reference sequence). The CDR3 loop reads CASSQRRSTDTQYF. CDR3 bases: TGTGCCAGCAGTCAAAGGCGGAGCACAGATACGCAGTATTTT.

This sequence joins TRBV11-3 and TRBJ2-3; D is possibly TRBD1 (5 bases). This CDR3 is built from 16 residues. V shed 5 bases and J shed 0 bases, with 15 bases lying between them. Germline values: CDR1 SGHNT, CDR2 YENEEA. DNA of the CDR3: TGTGCCAGCAGCCTCGGACACGGTCAAAGCACAGATACGCAGTATTTT. This sequence encodes CASSLGHGQSTDTQYF.